These T cell receptor beta chains were read from a single sample in a study of molecular identifiers for immune sequencing clone quantification. TCRdb re-derived calls from the PCR reads in MiXCR, one entry per CDR3 protein. The sample includes approximately 97,000 distinct CDR3 sequences, 24% seen only once; the top ten take around 1%. Sequences were obtained from naive CD8+ T cells from blood, with Jurkat cell RNA spiked in. The receptors stem from a human donor in good health. Some libraries in this study had Jurkat cell RNA spiked in. Each CDR3 is given with its conserved first and last residue. A D gene is named only where the DNA matches it firmly. Where a row states a size, it is once, few, many or the class of an expanded clone; other rows omit it.

TRBV6-2/TRBV6-3	TRBJ1-1	NA	NA	TGTGCCAGCAGTTGGCGTCGGGGCAGGGGATTGAACGCTGAAGCTTTCTTT	CASSWRRGRGLNAEAFF
TRBV6-1	TRBJ2-3	many	TRBD2	TGTGCCAGCAGTTCCCTGCGACTAGCGGGGGTGAGCACAGATACGCAGTATTTT	CASSSLRLAGVSTDTQYF
TRBV20-1	TRBJ2-7	few	NA	TGCAGTGCTCCTCTCCGAACGGGGGCTTGGAACGAGCAGTACTTC	CSAPLRTGAWNEQYF
TRBV2	TRBJ1-2	NA	NA	TGTGCCAGCAGTGAATTCGTCCCGTTCGGCTACACCTTC	CASSEFVPFGYTF
TRBV4-3	TRBJ2-7	many	TRBD1	TGCGCCAGCAGTGCCGGACAGGGGAGCTACGAGCAGTACTTC	CASSAGQGSYEQYF
TRBV4-3	TRBJ2-7	many	TRBD2	TGCGCCAGCAGCCAAGATTGGACTAGCGGGAGCTACGAGCAGTACTTC	CASSQDWTSGSYEQYF
TRBV7-9	TRBJ2-3	many	NA	TGTGCCAGCAGCTCTACCACGCTAGGAGGACACCTCAGCACAGATACGCAGTATTTT	CASSSTTLGGHLSTDTQYF
TRBV30	TRBJ2-7	few	NA	TGTGCCAGGACGGACAGAACGGGCTACGAGCAGTACTTC	CARTDRTGYEQYF
TRBV30	TRBJ1-1	NA	TRBD1	TGTGCCTGGAGTGCGGACAGGGACAGTGAAGCTTTCTTT	CAWSADRDSEAFF
TRBV27	TRBJ2-7	many	NA	TGTGCCACTACGGAGGTTGGGGGCTACGAGCAGTACTTC	CATTEVGGYEQYF
TRBV27	TRBJ2-3	many	NA	TGTGCCAGCGGCCCTCAGAGTTACACAGATACGCAGTATTTT	CASGPQSYTDTQYF
TRBV19	TRBJ2-7	many	NA	TGTGCCAGTACCATCAGACTCGGCAGGGCCTACGAGCAGTACTTC	CASTIRLGRAYEQYF
TRBV27	TRBJ2-7	many	NA	TGTGCCAGCAGTTTTGGGGACGGCTACGAGCAGTACTTC	CASSFGDGYEQYF
TRBV4-1	TRBJ2-7	few	TRBD1	TGCGCCAGCAGCGCCCGGGACAGGTCAACTTACGAGCAGTACTTC	CASSARDRSTYEQYF
TRBV11-2	TRBJ2-1	many	NA	TGTGCCAGCAGCTTATTCTTTCTGGGGAATGAGCAGTTCTTC	CASSLFFLGNEQFF
TRBV4-3	TRBJ1-2	many	NA	TGCGCCAGCAGCCAAGAAAACAGGAATCACTATGGCTACACCTTC	CASSQENRNHYGYTF
TRBV4-1	TRBJ2-7	many	NA	TGCGCCAGCAGCCCGACGGCGGCAGGGTCAGGCGAGCAGTACTTC	CASSPTAAGSGEQYF
TRBV11-2	TRBJ2-3	NA	NA	TGTGCCAGCAGCTTAGCCGGGGTAGCCGCAGATACGCCGTATTTT	CASSLAGVAADTPYF
TRBV12-3/TRBV12-4	TRBJ1-5	NA	TRBD1	TGTGCCAGCAGCGGGACAGCGTATAGCAATCAGCCCCAGCATTTT	CASSGTAYSNQPQHF
TRBV9	TRBJ2-1	few	TRBD2	TGTGCCAGCAGCGTCGGCGGGAGGTCCTACAATGAGCAGTTCTTC	CASSVGGRSYNEQFF
TRBV12-3/TRBV12-4	TRBJ2-1	few	NA	TGTGCCAGCAGTCCTGGATGGGGGATGGCCTACAATGAGCAGTTCTTC	CASSPGWGMAYNEQFF
TRBV20-1	TRBJ1-4	many	NA	TGCAGTGCTAGGTCCGGGGGGGGAACTAATGAAAAACTGTTTTTT	CSARSGGGTNEKLFF
TRBV2	TRBJ2-3	NA	TRBD1	TGTGCCAGCAGTGATCCAACAGGGGGGCGGACAGATACGCAGTATTTT	CASSDPTGGRTDTQYF
TRBV20-1	TRBJ2-3	many	TRBD2	TGCAGTGCTAGATGGGGAGGGGCGAGCACAGATACGCAGTATTTT	CSARWGGASTDTQYF
TRBV28	TRBJ2-7	many	TRBD1	TGTGCCAGCAGTTATACCCGGACAGGGCCCACCGACGAGCAGTACTTC	CASSYTRTGPTDEQYF
TRBV10-3	TRBJ2-7	NA	TRBD1	TGTGCCATCAGTGAGTCCGGGACAGGGGTCTCCTACGAGCAGTACTTC	CAISESGTGVSYEQYF
TRBV7-9	TRBJ2-1	NA	TRBD2	TGTGCCAGCAGCTCTTCGATTTGGACTAGCGGGACCAGCTACAATGAGCAGTTCTTC	CASSSSIWTSGTSYNEQFF
TRBV7-6	TRBJ2-3	many	NA	TGTGCCAGCAGCCCGACTAGTTCATTCGCAGATACGCAGTATTTT	CASSPTSSFADTQYF
TRBV6-2/TRBV6-3	TRBJ2-3	many	TRBD1	TGTGCCAGCAATCAACCCGGGACAGGGCGAATAGCTACGCAGTATTTT	CASNQPGTGRIATQYF
TRBV25-1	TRBJ2-2	few	NA	TGTGCCAGCAGTGCTGGGGGGACCGGGGAGCTGTTTTTT	CASSAGGTGELFF
TRBV5-1	TRBJ2-7	NA	TRBD2	TGCGCCAGCAGCTTGGAATCCCCGCGGGGGGTAGGGGAGCAGTACTTC	CASSLESPRGVGEQYF
TRBV14	TRBJ2-7	many	NA	TGTGCCAGCAGCAAACATCGTGGCGGCTACGAGCAGTACTTC	CASSKHRGGYEQYF
TRBV19	TRBJ2-3	NA	NA	TGTGCCAGTAGTATTCGAGATACAGATACGCAGTATTTT	CASSIRDTDTQYF
TRBV9	TRBJ1-1	many	TRBD1	TGTGCCAGCAGCGTTAGCCGGGACAGGGGAAACACTGAAGCTTTCTTT	CASSVSRDRGNTEAFF
TRBV4-3	TRBJ1-2	many	NA	TGCGCCAGCAGCCAAGACCGGTCAGCCACCGAATATGGCTACACCTTC	CASSQDRSATEYGYTF
TRBV6-2/TRBV6-3	TRBJ2-2	many	TRBD1	TGTGCCAGCAGTGACTTGTACCGGGACAGGGGGCCGAACACCGGGGAGCTGTTTTTT	CASSDLYRDRGPNTGELFF
TRBV6-5	TRBJ2-3	many	TRBD2	TGTGCCAGCCGGGGGGTACGCCAGGATACGCAGTATTTT	CASRGVRQDTQYF
TRBV7-9	TRBJ2-3	many	NA	TGTGCCAGCAGCTTAGTCGCAGGTCCAGATACGCAGTATTTT	CASSLVAGPDTQYF
TRBV5-4	TRBJ1-4	many	NA	TGTGCCAGCAGCTCCCCGGAGGGTGGCGAAAAACTGTTTTTT	CASSSPEGGEKLFF
TRBV20-1	TRBJ2-1	few	TRBD2	TGCAGTGCTAGGTCTCTGGAGCGGGAGGCCTATGAGCAGTTCTTC	CSARSLEREAYEQFF
TRBV20-1	TRBJ2-2	many	NA	TGCAGTGTCAGTAGACAGCCCGACACCGGGGAGCTGTTTTTT	CSVSRQPDTGELFF
TRBV12-3/TRBV12-4	TRBJ2-7	many	NA	TGTGCCAGCAGTTTAGAGGCAGGGAGCTCCTACGAGCAGTACTTC	CASSLEAGSSYEQYF
TRBV29-1	TRBJ2-7	many	NA	TGCAGCGTCCAGACTGACTACGAGCAGTACTTC	CSVQTDYEQYF
TRBV30	TRBJ2-7	few	TRBD1	TGTGCCTGGAGTTCCGGGACAGGGGTCTACGAGCAGTACTTC	CAWSSGTGVYEQYF
TRBV20-1	TRBJ2-1	many	NA	TGCAGTGCTAGAGATACAGCAGGTGCTGAGCAGTTCTTC	CSARDTAGAEQFF
TRBV6-9	TRBJ2-7	NA	TRBD1	TGTGCCAGCAGTTTGACCCCCGGGACAGGGGGACACGAGCAGTCCTTC	CASSLTPGTGGHEQSF